What follows is one T cell receptor (beta chain) and its context. One Seattle source followed patients from active infection through their disease course. The data were obtained in a study of blood T cell repertoires in COVID-19. Whole-study context: Samples representing acute and convalescent COVID-19 were sourced from the United States, Italy and Spain. PBMCs, B-cell-depleted T cells, or T cells provided the cDNA or gDNA that made up the material.

Germline CDR1 and CDR2: SGHAT and FQNNGV. There are 19 residues in the CDR3. Trimming removed 4 bases at V and 2 bases at J, with 27 bases between. Authors' processing steps: Amplification of reference gene primers provided the estimated nucleated cell counts. Method: immunoSEQ multiplex PCR; TCRdb's copy keeps in-frame clones and lacks some. V and J calls and clone size follow that table, whereas D and trimming were derived from the DNA. The sample has 300,000 to 400,000 clones; 87% are singletons. Source material: peripheral blood. This TCR derives from a man younger than 40 with COVID-19, enrolled during active disease. This chain uses TRBV11-2 with TRBJ2-7, with D possibly matching TRBD1 (5 bases). This CDR3 is CASSWPTVGADNNPYEQYF. The CDR3 DNA reads as TGTGCCAGCAGCTGGCCGACTGTTGGGGCGGACAACAACCCCTACGAGCAGTACTTC.